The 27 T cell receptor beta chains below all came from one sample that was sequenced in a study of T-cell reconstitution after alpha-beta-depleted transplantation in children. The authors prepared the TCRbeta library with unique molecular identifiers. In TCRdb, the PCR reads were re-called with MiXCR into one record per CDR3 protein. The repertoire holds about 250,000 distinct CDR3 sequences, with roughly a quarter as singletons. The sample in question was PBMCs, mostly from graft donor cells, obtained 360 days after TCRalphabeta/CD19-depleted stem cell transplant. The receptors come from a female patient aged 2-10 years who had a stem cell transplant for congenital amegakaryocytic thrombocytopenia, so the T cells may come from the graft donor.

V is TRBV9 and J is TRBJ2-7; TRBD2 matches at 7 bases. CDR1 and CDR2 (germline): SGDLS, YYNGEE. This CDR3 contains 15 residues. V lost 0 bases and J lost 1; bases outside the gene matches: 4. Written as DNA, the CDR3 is TGTGCCAGCAGCGTAGGGGCGGGGGAATCCTACGAGCAGTACTTC. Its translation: CASSVGAGESYEQYF.

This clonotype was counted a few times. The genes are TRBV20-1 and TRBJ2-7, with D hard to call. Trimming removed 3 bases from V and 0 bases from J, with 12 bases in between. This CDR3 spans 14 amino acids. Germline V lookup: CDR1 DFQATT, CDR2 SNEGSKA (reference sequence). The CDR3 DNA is TGCAGTGCTAGTCGGGCTTTCCCCTCCTACGAGCAGTACTTC. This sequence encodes CSASRAFPSYEQYF.

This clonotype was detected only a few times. CDR3 coding DNA: TGCAGTGCTAGAGGAAGTCCGGGGCTCGGTCCGGGTCAAGAGACCCAGTACTTC. It yields the protein CSARGSPGLGPGQETQYF. V and J are TRBV20-1 and TRBJ2-5; TRBD1 or TRBD2 may be the D gene (5 bases each). Per germline, CDR1 DFQATT and CDR2 SNEGSKA (reference sequence). The CDR3 has 18 residues. The ends were cut back, 1 base at V and 2 bases at J, with 23 bases in the middle.

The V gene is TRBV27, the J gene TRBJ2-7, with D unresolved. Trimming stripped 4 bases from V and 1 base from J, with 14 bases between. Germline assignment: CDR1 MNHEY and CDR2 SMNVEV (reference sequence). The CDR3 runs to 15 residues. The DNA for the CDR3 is TGTGCCAGCAGTTCGTTGCGGAAAAGATCCTACGAGCAGTACTTC. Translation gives CASSSLRKRSYEQYF.

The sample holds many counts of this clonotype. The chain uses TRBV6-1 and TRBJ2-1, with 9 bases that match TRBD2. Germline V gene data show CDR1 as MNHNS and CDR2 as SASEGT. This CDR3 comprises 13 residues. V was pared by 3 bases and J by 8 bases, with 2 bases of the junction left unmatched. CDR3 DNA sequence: TGTGCCAGCAGTGAGGGACTAGCCCATGAGCAGTTCTTC. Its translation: CASSEGLAHEQFF.

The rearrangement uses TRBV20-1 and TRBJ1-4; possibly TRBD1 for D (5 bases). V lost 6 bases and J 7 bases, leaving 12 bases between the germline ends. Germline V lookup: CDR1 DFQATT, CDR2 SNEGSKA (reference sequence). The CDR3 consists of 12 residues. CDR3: CSAARDSEKLFF. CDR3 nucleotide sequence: TGCAGTGCCGCAAGAGACAGTGAAAAACTGTTTTTT.

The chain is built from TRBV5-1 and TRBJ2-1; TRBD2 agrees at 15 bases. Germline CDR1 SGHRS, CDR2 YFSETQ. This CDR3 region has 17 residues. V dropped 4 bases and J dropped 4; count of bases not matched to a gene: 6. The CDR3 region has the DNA TGCGCCAGCAGCACGGGACTAGCGGGAGGTATTTACAATGAGCAGTTCTTC. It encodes CASSTGLAGGIYNEQFF.

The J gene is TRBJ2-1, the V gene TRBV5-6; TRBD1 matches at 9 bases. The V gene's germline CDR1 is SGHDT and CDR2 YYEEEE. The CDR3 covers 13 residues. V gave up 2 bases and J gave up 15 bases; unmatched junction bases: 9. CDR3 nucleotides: TGTGCCAGCAGCTTAGGGACAGGGCCTCGGTGGTTCTTC. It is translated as CASSLGTGPRWFF.

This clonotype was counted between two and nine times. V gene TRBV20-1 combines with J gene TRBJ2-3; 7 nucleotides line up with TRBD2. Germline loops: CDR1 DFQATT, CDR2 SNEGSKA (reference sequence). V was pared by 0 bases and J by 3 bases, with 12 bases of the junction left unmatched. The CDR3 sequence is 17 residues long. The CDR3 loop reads CSARDTPRSGKTDTQYF. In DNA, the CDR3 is TGCAGTGCTAGAGATACCCCGAGGAGCGGGAAGACAGATACGCAGTATTTT.

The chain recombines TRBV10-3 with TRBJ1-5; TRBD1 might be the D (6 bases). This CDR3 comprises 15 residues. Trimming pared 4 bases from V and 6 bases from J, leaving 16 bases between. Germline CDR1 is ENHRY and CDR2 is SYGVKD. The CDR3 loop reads CAISARGHLGQPQHF. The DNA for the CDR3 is TGTGCCATCAGTGCCAGGGGCCACCTGGGTCAGCCCCAGCATTTT.

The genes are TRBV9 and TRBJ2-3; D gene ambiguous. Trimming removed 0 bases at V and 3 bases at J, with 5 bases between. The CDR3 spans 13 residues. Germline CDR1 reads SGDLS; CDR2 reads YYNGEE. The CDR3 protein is CASSVVGTDTQYF. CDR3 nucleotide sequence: TGTGCCAGCAGCGTAGTGGGAACAGATACGCAGTATTTT.

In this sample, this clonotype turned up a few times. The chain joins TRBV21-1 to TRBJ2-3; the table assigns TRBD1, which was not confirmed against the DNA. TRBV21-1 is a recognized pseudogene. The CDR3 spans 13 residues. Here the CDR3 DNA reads TGTGCCCCGCAGGGGACTAGCACAGATACGCAGTATTTT. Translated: CAPQGTSTDTQYF.

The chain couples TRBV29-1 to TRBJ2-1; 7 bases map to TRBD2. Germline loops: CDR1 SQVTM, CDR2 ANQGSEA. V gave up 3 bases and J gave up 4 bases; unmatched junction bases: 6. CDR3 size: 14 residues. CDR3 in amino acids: CSVDTQRGYNEQFF. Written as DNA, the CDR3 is TGCAGCGTTGATACCCAGCGGGGTTACAATGAGCAGTTCTTC.

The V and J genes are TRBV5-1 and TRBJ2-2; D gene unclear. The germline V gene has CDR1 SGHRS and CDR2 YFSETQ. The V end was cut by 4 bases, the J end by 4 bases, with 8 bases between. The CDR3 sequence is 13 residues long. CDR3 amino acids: CASSPAGTGELFF. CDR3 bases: TGCGCCAGCAGCCCGGCTGGCACCGGGGAGCTGTTTTTT.

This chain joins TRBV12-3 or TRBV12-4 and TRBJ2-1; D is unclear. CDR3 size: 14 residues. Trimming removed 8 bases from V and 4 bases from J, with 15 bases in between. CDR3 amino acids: CASGSSDAYNEQFF. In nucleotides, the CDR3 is TGTGCCAGCGGGTCTAGTGATGCATACAATGAGCAGTTCTTC.

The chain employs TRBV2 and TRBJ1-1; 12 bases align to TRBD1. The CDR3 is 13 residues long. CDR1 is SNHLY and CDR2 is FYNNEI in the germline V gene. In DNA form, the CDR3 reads TGTACACATCACCGGGACAGGGGGCCTGAAGCTTTCTTT. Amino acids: CTHHRDRGPEAFF. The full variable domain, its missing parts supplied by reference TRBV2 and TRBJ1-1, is EPEVTQTPSHQVTQMGQEVILRCVPISNHLYFYWYRQILGQKVEFLVSFYNNEISEKSEIFDDQFSVERPDGSNFTLKIRSTKLEDSAMYFCTHHRDRGPEAFFGQGTRLTVV.

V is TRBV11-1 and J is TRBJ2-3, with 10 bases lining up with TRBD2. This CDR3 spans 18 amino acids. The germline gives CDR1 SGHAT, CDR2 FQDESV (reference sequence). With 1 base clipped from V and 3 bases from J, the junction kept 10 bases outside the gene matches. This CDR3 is CASSLVTSGARGTDTQYF. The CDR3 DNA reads TGTGCCAGCAGCTTAGTCACTAGCGGGGCCCGGGGGACAGATACGCAGTATTTT.

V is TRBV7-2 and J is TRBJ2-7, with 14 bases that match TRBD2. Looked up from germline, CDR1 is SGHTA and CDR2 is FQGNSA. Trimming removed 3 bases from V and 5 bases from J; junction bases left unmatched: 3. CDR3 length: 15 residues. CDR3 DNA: TGTGCCAGCAGCTTGCGACTAGCGGGAGGGGACGAGCAGTACTTC. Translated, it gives CASSLRLAGGDEQYF. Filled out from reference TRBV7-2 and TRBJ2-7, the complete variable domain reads GAGVSQSPSNKVTEKGKDVELRCDPISGHTALYWYRQSLGQGLEFLIYFQGNSAPDKSGLPSDRFSAERTGGSVSTLTIQRTQQEDSAVYLCASSLRLAGGDEQYFGPGTRLTVT.

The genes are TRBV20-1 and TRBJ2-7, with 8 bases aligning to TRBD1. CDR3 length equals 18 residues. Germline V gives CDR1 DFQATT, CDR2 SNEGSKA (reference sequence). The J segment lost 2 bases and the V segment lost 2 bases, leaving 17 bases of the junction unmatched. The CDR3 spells CSARYQGQARGGTYEQYF. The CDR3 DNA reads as TGCAGTGCTAGATATCAGGGACAGGCTAGAGGTGGGACCTACGAGCAGTACTTC.

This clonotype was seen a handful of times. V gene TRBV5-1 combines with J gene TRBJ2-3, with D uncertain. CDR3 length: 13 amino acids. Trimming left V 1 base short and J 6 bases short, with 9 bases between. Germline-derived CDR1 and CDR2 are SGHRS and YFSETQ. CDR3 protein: CASSLFSSDTQYF. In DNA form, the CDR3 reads TGCGCCAGCAGCTTGTTTTCCTCGGATACGCAGTATTTT.

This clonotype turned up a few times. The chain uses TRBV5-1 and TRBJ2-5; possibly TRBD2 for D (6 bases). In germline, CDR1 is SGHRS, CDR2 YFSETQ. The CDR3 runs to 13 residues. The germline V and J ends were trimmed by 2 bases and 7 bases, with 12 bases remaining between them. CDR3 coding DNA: TGCGCCAGCAGCTTTTCGGGAGAGGGGACCCAGTACTTC. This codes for CASSFSGEGTQYF. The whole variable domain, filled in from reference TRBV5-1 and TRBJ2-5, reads KAGVTQTPRYLIKTRGQQVTLSCSPISGHRSVSWYQQTPGQGLQFLFEYFSETQRNKGNFPGRFSGRQFSNSRSEMNVSTLELGDSALYLCASSFSGEGTQYFGPGTRLLVL.

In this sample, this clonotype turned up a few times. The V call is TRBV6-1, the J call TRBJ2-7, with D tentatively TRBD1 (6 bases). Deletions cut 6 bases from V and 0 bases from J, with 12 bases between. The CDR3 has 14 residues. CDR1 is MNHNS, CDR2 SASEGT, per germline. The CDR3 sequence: CASRADRNSYEQYF. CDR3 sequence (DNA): TGTGCCAGCAGAGCGGACAGAAACTCCTACGAGCAGTACTTC.

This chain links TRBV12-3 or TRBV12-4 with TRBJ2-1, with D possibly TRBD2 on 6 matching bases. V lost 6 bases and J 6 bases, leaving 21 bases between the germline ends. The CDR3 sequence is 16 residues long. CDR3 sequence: CASSPPWLAHRNEQFF. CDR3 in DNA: TGTGCCAGCAGCCCCCCATGGCTAGCGCACCGCAATGAGCAGTTCTTC.

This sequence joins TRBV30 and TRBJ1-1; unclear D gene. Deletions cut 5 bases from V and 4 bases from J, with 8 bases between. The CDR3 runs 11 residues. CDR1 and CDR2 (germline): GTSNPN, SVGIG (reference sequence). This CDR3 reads CAWVNFTEAFF. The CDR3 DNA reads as TGTGCCTGGGTAAACTTCACTGAAGCTTTCTTT.

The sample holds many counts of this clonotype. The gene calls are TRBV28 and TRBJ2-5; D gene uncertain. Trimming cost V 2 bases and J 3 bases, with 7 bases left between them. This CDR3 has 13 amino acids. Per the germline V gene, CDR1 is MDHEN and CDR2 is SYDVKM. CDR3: CASSLGGKETQYF. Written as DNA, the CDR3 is TGTGCCAGCAGTTTAGGCGGTAAAGAGACCCAGTACTTC.

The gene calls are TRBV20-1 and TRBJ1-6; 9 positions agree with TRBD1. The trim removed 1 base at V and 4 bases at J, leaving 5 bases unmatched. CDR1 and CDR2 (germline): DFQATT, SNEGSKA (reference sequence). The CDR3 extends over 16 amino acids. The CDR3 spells CSARGDREGYNSPLHF. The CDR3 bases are TGCAGTGCTAGAGGGGACAGGGAGGGGTATAATTCACCCCTCCACTTT.

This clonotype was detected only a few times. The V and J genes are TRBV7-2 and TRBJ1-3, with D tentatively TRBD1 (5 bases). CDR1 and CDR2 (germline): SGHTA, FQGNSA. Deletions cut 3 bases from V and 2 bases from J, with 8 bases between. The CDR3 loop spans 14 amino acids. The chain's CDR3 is CASSLGGTGNTIYF. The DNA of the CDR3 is TGTGCCAGCAGCTTGGGGGGAACTGGAAACACCATATATTTT.